This is a list of T cell receptor beta chains from one sample in a study of blood T cell repertoires in COVID-19. Profiled with immunoSEQ multiplex PCR; TCRdb holds only in-frame clones, not every one. The repertoire holds about 260,000 clones, with 88% as singletons. Material for sequencing was PBMCs or T cells enriched from blood (not recorded which). These receptors all stem from a woman between 45 and 65 years old who had recovered from COVID-19. Each CDR3 is given with its conserved first and last residue. D genes are given only for firm matches. Clone size is given for some rows only: seen once, a few or many times, or a class if the clone is expanded.

J | size | D | V | DNA | CDR3
TRBJ1-2 | - | - | TRBV28 | TGTGCCAGCAGTGTCCTACCCGGGGGCTACACCTTC | CASSVLPGGYTF
TRBJ2-1 | once | TRBD2 | TRBV19 | TGTGCCAGTAGTAGGGGCAGGCTAGCGGCTTACAATGAGCAGTTCTTC | CASSRGRLAAYNEQFF
TRBJ1-2 | - | - | TRBV7-2 | TGTGCCAGCAGGGGACACCTTGCGGATGACTATGGCTACACCTTC | CASRGHLADDYGYTF
TRBJ1-2 | - | - | TRBV10-3 | TGTGCCATCAGTGGGTCCCAGAGGGGGTATGGCTACACCTTC | CAISGSQRGYGYTF
TRBJ2-1 | - | - | TRBV28 | TGTGCCAGCAGTGGCAGCGGTGACTCCTACAATGAGCAGTTCTTC | CASSGSGDSYNEQFF
TRBJ1-6 | - | - | TRBV3-1/TRBV3-2 | TGTGCCAGCAGCCAAGGGAGCGGGGGAAACAGTAATTCACCCCTCCACTTT | CASSQGSGGNSNSPLHF
TRBJ1-3 | - | - | TRBV4-2 | TGTGCCAGCAGCCAGCAAACGAGCTCTGGAAACACCATATATTTT | CASSQQTSSGNTIYF
TRBJ1-2 | - | - | TRBV27 | TGTGCCAGCAGTTTGAGACACAGCCTCCATGGCTACACCTTC | CASSLRHSLHGYTF
TRBJ2-1 | - | - | TRBV10-3 | TGTGCCATCAGTGATAGTCCCACTTACAATGAGCAGTTCTTC | CAISDSPTYNEQFF
TRBJ1-5 | once | TRBD1 | TRBV2 | TGTGCCAGCAGTACCTGGACAGGGGGAAATCAGCCCCAGCATTTT | CASSTWTGGNQPQHF
TRBJ2-5 | - | - | TRBV19 | TGTGCCAGTAGTAACCCGACTCAACGGGCCCAGTACTTC | CASSNPTQRAQYF
TRBJ2-3 | few | TRBD2 | TRBV7-3 | TGTGCCAGCAGTTTGTATGGCGGGAGAACCGCAGATACGCAGTATTTT | CASSLYGGRTADTQYF
TRBJ1-5 | - | - | TRBV2 | TGTGCCAGCAGTTCACAGTATAGCAATCAGCCCCAGCATTTT | CASSSQYSNQPQHF
TRBJ1-5 | - | TRBD1 | TRBV6-5 | TGTGCCAGCAGGAAAGACAGGGGGAGCAATCAGCCCCAGCATTTT | CASRKDRGSNQPQHF
TRBJ1-2 | - | - | TRBV10-3 | TGTGCCATCAGTGTCCGCCAGGGCGTCCTCTATGGCTACACCTTC | CAISVRQGVLYGYTF
TRBJ2-7 | few | - | TRBV24-1 | TGTGCCACCAGTGACGCCGTTCAGGGTAATGAGCAGTACTTC | CATSDAVQGNEQYF
TRBJ2-7 | - | TRBD1 | TRBV28 | TGTGCCAGCAGCTCGGGACAGAGTACTAACGAGCAGTACTTC | CASSSGQSTNEQYF
TRBJ2-1 | - | - | TRBV6-5 | TGTGCCAGCAGTTACCCGACATCCCGGAATGAGCAGTTCTTC | CASSYPTSRNEQFF
TRBJ1-4 | - | - | TRBV30 | TGTGCCTGGACTACAGGGTTTGGCTCAACTAATGAAAAACTGTTTTTT | CAWTTGFGSTNEKLFF
TRBJ1-3 | - | - | TRBV28 | TGTGCCGCGCGAGGGTCTGGAAACACCATATATTTT | CAARGSGNTIYF
TRBJ2-7 | - | - | TRBV14 | TGTGCCAGCAGCCAAGATTTGGGGAGCTCCTACGAGCAGTACTTC | CASSQDLGSSYEQYF
TRBJ2-4 | - | TRBD1 | TRBV29-1 | TGCAGCGTTCATGACAGGGGAAACATTCAGTACTTC | CSVHDRGNIQYF
TRBJ1-2 | - | TRBD1 | TRBV4-1 | TGCGCCAGCAGCCAAGTTTCAGGGGGCAACGGCTATGGCTACACCTTC | CASSQVSGGNGYGYTF
TRBJ2-7 | - | - | TRBV7-9 | TGTGCCAGCAGCTCCATGGCGGTGACCTACGAGCAGTACTTC | CASSSMAVTYEQYF
TRBJ2-3 | once | - | TRBV6-4 | TGTGCCAGCAGTGTCAATGGTAGAAGCACAGATACGCAGTATTTT | CASSVNGRSTDTQYF
TRBJ1-2 | - | TRBD1 | TRBV19 | TGTGCCAGCACCGGGACAGCTAACTATGGCTACACCTTC | CASTGTANYGYTF
TRBJ2-3 | - | - | TRBV18 | TGTGCCAGCTCATCCAGGACTAGCACAGATACGCAGTATTTT | CASSSRTSTDTQYF
TRBJ2-3 | - | TRBD2 | TRBV5-1 | TGCGCCAGCAGCACTAGCGGGAGCCGCGATACGCAGTATTTT | CASSTSGSRDTQYF
TRBJ2-7 | - | - | TRBV7-2 | TGTGCCAGCAGCTTTTGGGGGGGGCTTTCCTACGAGCAGTACTTC | CASSFWGGLSYEQYF
TRBJ1-2 | - | - | TRBV7-2 | TGTGCCAGCAGCTTAGATACCTGGGGCACGCGAAGTTATGGCTACACCTTC | CASSLDTWGTRSYGYTF
TRBJ2-2 | - | TRBD1 | TRBV11-2 | TGTGCCAGCAGCCCGCGACAGGGGTTCGGGGAGCTGTTTTTT | CASSPRQGFGELFF
TRBJ1-2 | - | TRBD1 | TRBV19 | TGTGCCTCCAAAATCGGGACAGGGGATAACTATGGCTACACCTTC | CASKIGTGDNYGYTF
TRBJ1-2 | - | TRBD1 | TRBV11-2 | TGTGCCAGCAGCTTAGCTCGCGGACAGGGGGGTGGCTACACCTTC | CASSLARGQGGGYTF
TRBJ1-1 | - | TRBD1 | TRBV28 | TGTGCCAGCAGTCCGACCCCGGACAGGGGGGACACTGAAGCTTTCTTT | CASSPTPDRGDTEAFF
TRBJ2-2 | - | - | TRBV9 | TGTGCCAGCAGCTTAACAGGGGAGCTGTTTTTT | CASSLTGELFF
TRBJ2-1 | - | TRBD2 | TRBV4-2 | TGTGCCAGCAGCACAAATAGCGGGAGGGCTAATGAGCAGTTCTTC | CASSTNSGRANEQFF
TRBJ1-1 | - | TRBD1 | TRBV18 | TGTGCCAGCTCACCACAAAGACAGGGGAACACTGAAGCTTTCTTT | CASSPQRQGNTEAFF
TRBJ1-5 | - | - | TRBV28 | TGTGCCAGCAGTTTTGGGGGGGCAAATCAGCCCCAGCATTTT | CASSFGGANQPQHF
TRBJ1-2 | - | - | TRBV28 | TGTGCCAGCAGCGAGGGTAACTATGGCTACACCTTC | CASSEGNYGYTF
TRBJ2-7 | - | TRBD1 | TRBV6-5 | TGTGCCAGCAGCAGAAGACAGGGAAGTTACGAGCAGTACTTC | CASSRRQGSYEQYF
TRBJ2-5 | - | TRBD2 | TRBV7-2 | TGTGCCAGCAGCTTAAGGCTAGCGGGAGGGCAGGGGACCCAGTACTTC | CASSLRLAGGQGTQYF
TRBJ2-7 | - | TRBD2 | TRBV2 | TGTGCCAGCAGAAGCGGGAGGCTCGAGCAGTACTTC | CASRSGRLEQYF
TRBJ2-3 | - | - | TRBV27 | TGTGCCAGCAGCTTAACCGGGGGATATACGCAGTATTTT | CASSLTGGYTQYF
TRBJ2-3 | - | - | TRBV9 | TGTGCCAGCAGCGTATTAGACACGAGCACAGATACGCAGTATTTT | CASSVLDTSTDTQYF
TRBJ2-7 | - | - | TRBV7-2 | TGTGCCAGCAGCTTAGACAGACGGAACGAGCAGTACTTC | CASSLDRRNEQYF
TRBJ1-2 | - | TRBD1 | TRBV7-3 | TGTGCCAGCAGCTTAAAAGGGAGACAGGGAGACCGTGGCTACACCTTC | CASSLKGRQGDRGYTF
TRBJ1-2 | - | - | TRBV6-1 | TGTGCCAGCAGTGAACGCGTGAACTATGGCTACACCTTC | CASSERVNYGYTF
TRBJ2-7 | - | TRBD2 | TRBV10-3 | TGTGCCATCAGTGAGACTAGCGGAGGCTACGAGCAGTACTTC | CAISETSGGYEQYF
TRBJ1-2 | - | - | TRBV7-2 | TGTGCCAGCAGCTTAGGCAGGAACTATGGCTACACCTTC | CASSLGRNYGYTF
TRBJ2-7 | once | - | TRBV28 | TGTGCCAGCAGTTTAATAGGTTTCTCTAGAGGGGGCTACGAGCAGTACTTC | CASSLIGFSRGGYEQYF
TRBJ1-4 | - | TRBD1 | TRBV10-1 | TGCGCCAGCAGCGCGACAGGGGCCGACAACGAAAAACTGTTTTTT | CASSATGADNEKLFF
TRBJ1-3 | - | - | TRBV9 | TGTGCCAGCAGCGCTCCTGGAAACACCATATATTTT | CASSAPGNTIYF
TRBJ2-1 | - | TRBD2 | TRBV9 | TGTGCCAGCAGCGGGACTAGTCGCCCCCCTAACAATGAGCAGTTCTTC | CASSGTSRPPNNEQFF